This is a list of T cell receptor beta chains from one sample in a study of T cell repertoires in cytomegalovirus infection. TCRdb reprocessed the reads with MiXCR, giving one entry per CDR3 protein. The sample consists of some 940,000 distinct CDR3 sequences, approximately 32% of them appearing once. What these receptors recognize is not known. The material sequenced was cultured CD8+ T cells from PBMCs, taken from culture after CMV antigen stimulation. The receptor source for this set is a human donor in good health (CMV status not recorded). Some clones in this sample may be carry-over from other donors' samples. Both conserved end residues are part of each CDR3. The D gene is left open where the match is weak. Not every row has a clone size; where given, it reads once, few, many or a size class.

d_gene: -
j_gene: TRBJ2-3
v_gene: TRBV6-4
abundance: -
CDR3aa: CVSSDGDEYTDTQYF
CDR3nt: TGTGTCAGCAGTGACGGGGACGAATACACAGATACGCAGTATTTT

d_gene: -
j_gene: TRBJ1-5
v_gene: TRBV6-1
abundance: -
CDR3aa: CASSEAQDRPYSNQPQHF
CDR3nt: TGTGCCAGCAGTGAAGCGCAGGACAGACCTTATAGCAATCAGCCCCAGCATTTT

d_gene: TRBD2
j_gene: TRBJ2-1
v_gene: TRBV2
abundance: -
CDR3aa: CASNTASGGPEQFF
CDR3nt: TGTGCCAGCAATACGGCTAGCGGGGGCCCTGAGCAGTTCTTC

d_gene: -
j_gene: TRBJ2-2
v_gene: TRBV20-1
abundance: few
CDR3aa: CSGRGGNTGELFF
CDR3nt: TGCAGTGGCAGGGGTGGAAACACCGGGGAGCTGTTTTTT

d_gene: -
j_gene: TRBJ2-7
v_gene: TRBV7-9
abundance: -
CDR3aa: CANSPNSGASYEQYF
CDR3nt: TGTGCCAACAGCCCAAACTCGGGGGCATCCTACGAGCAGTACTTC

d_gene: -
j_gene: TRBJ2-6
v_gene: TRBV5-5
abundance: many
CDR3aa: CASSNRSSGANVLTF
CDR3nt: TGTGCCAGCAGCAACAGGAGTTCTGGGGCCAACGTCCTGACTTTC

d_gene: -
j_gene: TRBJ2-7
v_gene: TRBV6-5
abundance: -
CDR3aa: CASSYTKTYEQYF
CDR3nt: TGTGCCAGCAGTTACACCAAGACCTACGAGCAGTACTTC

d_gene: TRBD1
j_gene: TRBJ1-2
v_gene: TRBV12-3/TRBV12-4
abundance: many
CDR3aa: CATPDRGNYGYTF
CDR3nt: TGTGCCACCCCAGACAGGGGAAACTATGGCTACACCTTC

d_gene: -
j_gene: TRBJ2-3
v_gene: TRBV6-1
abundance: many
CDR3aa: CASSPSSADTQYF
CDR3nt: TGTGCCAGCAGTCCCAGTAGCGCAGATACGCAGTATTTT

d_gene: -
j_gene: TRBJ1-4
v_gene: TRBV7-8
abundance: few
CDR3aa: CASSLAWTVEKLFF
CDR3nt: TGTGCCAGCAGCTTAGCGTGGACAGTGGAAAAACTGTTTTTT

d_gene: -
j_gene: TRBJ2-1
v_gene: TRBV6-1
abundance: few
CDR3aa: CASSDKRNSYNEQFF
CDR3nt: TGTGCCAGCAGTGATAAGCGGAATTCCTACAATGAGCAGTTCTTC

d_gene: TRBD2
j_gene: TRBJ2-1
v_gene: TRBV7-9
abundance: many
CDR3aa: CASSLIGGAYNEQFF
CDR3nt: TGTGCCAGCAGCTTAATCGGGGGGGCGTACAATGAGCAGTTCTTC

d_gene: -
j_gene: TRBJ2-1
v_gene: TRBV7-8
abundance: many
CDR3aa: CASSLGIGLRIGEQFF
CDR3nt: TGTGCCAGCAGCTTAGGTATTGGTCTGAGGATCGGTGAGCAGTTCTTC

d_gene: -
j_gene: TRBJ2-5
v_gene: TRBV12-3/TRBV12-4
abundance: -
CDR3aa: CASSLVAPQETQYF
CDR3nt: TGTGCCAGCAGTTTAGTGGCCCCCCAAGAGACCCAGTACTTC

d_gene: -
j_gene: TRBJ2-3
v_gene: TRBV28
abundance: once
CDR3aa: CASSFNRVVKDTQYF
CDR3nt: TGTGCCAGCAGTTTTAACAGGGTGGTCAAAGATACGCAGTATTTT

d_gene: -
j_gene: TRBJ2-7
v_gene: TRBV6-5
abundance: -
CDR3aa: CASSYSWARDEQYF
CDR3nt: TGTGCCAGCAGTTACTCCTGGGCTCGGGATGAGCAGTACTTC

d_gene: -
j_gene: TRBJ1-1
v_gene: TRBV7-9
abundance: -
CDR3aa: CASSLVGGSRTEAFF
CDR3nt: TGTGCCAGCAGCTTAGTCGGCGGCAGCCGGACTGAAGCTTTCTTT

d_gene: -
j_gene: TRBJ2-1
v_gene: TRBV27
abundance: few
CDR3aa: CASSLGSAVNEQFF
CDR3nt: TGTGCCAGCAGTTTAGGTAGTGCGGTTAATGAGCAGTTCTTC

d_gene: -
j_gene: TRBJ1-2
v_gene: TRBV29-1
abundance: -
CDR3aa: CSVEEEGEKNYGYTF
CDR3nt: TGCAGCGTTGAAGAGGAGGGGGAGAAGAACTATGGCTACACCTTC

d_gene: -
j_gene: TRBJ1-1
v_gene: TRBV6-1
abundance: -
CDR3aa: CASRAGLLEAFF
CDR3nt: TGTGCCAGCAGAGCGGGCCTTCTTGAAGCTTTCTTT

d_gene: -
j_gene: TRBJ2-2
v_gene: TRBV9
abundance: -
CDR3aa: CASSVSRGTNTGELFF
CDR3nt: TGTGCCAGCAGCGTTTCCAGGGGCACCAACACCGGGGAGCTGTTTTTT

d_gene: -
j_gene: TRBJ2-1
v_gene: TRBV2
abundance: -
CDR3aa: CASINGRVYNEQFF
CDR3nt: TGTGCCAGCATTAACGGGAGAGTCTACAATGAGCAGTTCTTC

d_gene: -
j_gene: TRBJ1-5
v_gene: TRBV5-4
abundance: many
CDR3aa: CASSLWGANSNQPQHF
CDR3nt: TGTGCCAGCAGCTTGTGGGGCGCGAATAGCAATCAGCCCCAGCATTTT

d_gene: -
j_gene: TRBJ1-1
v_gene: TRBV6-2/TRBV6-3
abundance: few
CDR3aa: CASSYPSGQGGRSNTEAFF
CDR3nt: TGTGCCAGCAGTTACCCCAGCGGGCAGGGCGGGAGATCGAACACTGAAGCTTTCTTT

d_gene: -
j_gene: TRBJ2-3
v_gene: TRBV9
abundance: -
CDR3aa: CASSPRKSTSTDTQYF
CDR3nt: TGTGCCAGCAGCCCCCGCAAATCTACTAGTACAGATACGCAGTATTTT

d_gene: TRBD1
j_gene: TRBJ2-1
v_gene: TRBV6-6
abundance: -
CDR3aa: CASRGQGIQSHEQFF
CDR3nt: TGTGCCAGCAGGGGACAGGGAATACAGTCCCATGAGCAGTTCTTC

d_gene: -
j_gene: TRBJ1-4
v_gene: TRBV7-2
abundance: many
CDR3aa: CASSSDPGATNEKLFF
CDR3nt: TGTGCCAGCAGCTCAGACCCAGGGGCAACTAATGAAAAACTGTTTTTT

d_gene: TRBD2
j_gene: TRBJ2-5
v_gene: TRBV4-2
abundance: few
CDR3aa: CASSQAGLAGETRGETQYF
CDR3nt: TGTGCCAGCAGCCAAGCCGGACTAGCGGGGGAAACCAGAGGGGAGACCCAGTACTTC

d_gene: -
j_gene: TRBJ1-5
v_gene: TRBV27
abundance: -
CDR3aa: CASGLVPYSNQPQHF
CDR3nt: TGTGCCAGCGGGCTGGTGCCTTATAGCAATCAGCCCCAGCATTTT

d_gene: -
j_gene: TRBJ1-1
v_gene: TRBV19
abundance: -
CDR3aa: CASTIGRHMNTEAFF
CDR3nt: TGTGCCAGTACCATAGGGAGACATATGAACACTGAAGCTTTCTTT

d_gene: -
j_gene: TRBJ1-1
v_gene: TRBV4-1
abundance: -
CDR3aa: CASSQVGQHTEAFF
CDR3nt: TGCGCCAGCAGCCAAGTGGGGCAGCACACTGAAGCTTTCTTT

d_gene: TRBD1
j_gene: TRBJ1-5
v_gene: TRBV7-9
abundance: many
CDR3aa: CASTRSGDRGLPQHF
CDR3nt: TGTGCCAGCACTCGCTCGGGGGACAGGGGCCTGCCCCAGCATTTT

d_gene: -
j_gene: TRBJ2-3
v_gene: TRBV28
abundance: -
CDR3aa: CASSLALGPHYTDTQYF
CDR3nt: TGTGCCAGCAGTTTGGCCCTGGGCCCTCATTACACAGATACGCAGTATTTT

d_gene: -
j_gene: TRBJ1-2
v_gene: TRBV28
abundance: few
CDR3aa: CASSYLTPDGYTF
CDR3nt: TGTGCCAGCAGTTACCTTACCCCCGATGGCTACACCTTC

d_gene: TRBD2
j_gene: TRBJ2-1
v_gene: TRBV27
abundance: few
CDR3aa: CASRLAGGNNEQFF
CDR3nt: TGTGCCAGCAGATTAGCGGGGGGTAACAATGAGCAGTTCTTC

d_gene: TRBD2
j_gene: TRBJ2-1
v_gene: TRBV12-3/TRBV12-4
abundance: -
CDR3aa: CASSFNPGTSVDEQFF
CDR3nt: TGTGCCAGCAGTTTTAACCCCGGGACTAGCGTGGATGAGCAGTTCTTC

d_gene: TRBD2
j_gene: TRBJ2-5
v_gene: TRBV5-6
abundance: -
CDR3aa: CASSRASGGKETQYF
CDR3nt: TGTGCCAGCAGCCGGGCGAGCGGGGGAAAAGAGACCCAGTACTTC

d_gene: -
j_gene: TRBJ1-1
v_gene: TRBV27
abundance: few
CDR3aa: CASSLSRIPREKGTEAFF
CDR3nt: TGTGCCAGCAGTTTATCGAGAATCCCCAGGGAGAAGGGTACTGAAGCTTTCTTT

d_gene: -
j_gene: TRBJ1-5
v_gene: TRBV10-2
abundance: -
CDR3aa: CATSPGRSNQPQHF
CDR3nt: TGCGCCACGTCCCCGGGGAGGAGCAATCAGCCCCAGCATTTT

d_gene: -
j_gene: TRBJ2-7
v_gene: TRBV27
abundance: -
CDR3aa: CASGSGSSYEQYF
CDR3nt: TGTGCCAGCGGCAGTGGGAGCTCCTACGAGCAGTACTTC